The clone carrying this T cell receptor (beta chain) showed up many times. The junction had 5 bases not matched to a gene; V was cut back by 6 bases and J by 2 bases. The CDR3 covers 13 residues. Germline-derived CDR1 and CDR2 are DFQATT and SNEGSKA (reference sequence). TCRdb fed the RT-PCR reads into MiXCR, producing one record per CDR3 protein. The sample lists fewer than 800,000 distinct CDR3 sequences, more than 13% occurring once. Sequenced material: memory CD4+ T cells from blood. This TCR came from a female donor in good health, serving as a healthy control. The genes are TRBV20-1 and TRBJ2-7; TRBD2 matches 9 bases. CDR3: CSAEAGGTYEQYF. Here the CDR3 DNA reads TGCAGTGCCGAGGCGGGAGGGACCTACGAGCAGTACTTC.